Shown below are 22 T cell receptor beta chains from a single sample sequenced in a study of graft-versus-host responses after intestinal transplantation. Here immunoSEQ multiplex PCR was the method, and the copy in TCRdb shows in-frame clones only, minus some. The sample lists under 75,000 clones, almost 90% seen once, with less than 5% in the top ten. No cognate antigen is known for these TCRs. Sequencing used unstimulated CD8+ T cells sorted from spleen or lymph node cells, obtained before transplant. The receptors derive from a human donor who was the organ donor for an intestinal transplant.

The chain employs TRBV2 and TRBJ1-5, with 9 nucleotides matching TRBD1. The germline V gene encodes CDR1 SNHLY and CDR2 FYNNEI. The V gene end was trimmed by 5 bases and the J gene end by 11 bases; junction bases not matched to a gene: 13. The CDR3 is made up of 15 amino acids. The CDR3 nucleotides are TGTGCCAGCAGTAGCCCGGGACAGGGCGGTAAAGCCCAGCATTTT. Its translation is CASSSPGQGGKAQHF.

The rearrangement uses TRBV5-6 and TRBJ1-2, with D uncertain. Trimming removed 0 bases at V and 6 bases at J, with 18 bases between. The CDR3 is 16 amino acids. CDR1 is SGHDT, CDR2 YYEEEE, per germline. CDR3 protein: CASSLGRTERVDGYTF. The DNA for the CDR3 is TGTGCCAGCAGCTTGGGGAGGACCGAACGGGTCGATGGCTACACCTTC.

This rearrangement joins TRBV5-4 to TRBJ1-6, with a weak D call TRBD1 (6 bases). CDR1 SGHNT and CDR2 YYREEE come from the germline V gene (reference sequence). CDR3 length: 15 residues. The V and J ends lost 0 bases and 14 bases respectively, with 18 bases between them. CDR3 amino acids: CASSLVGQGMGSLHF. The CDR3 bases are TGTGCCAGCAGCTTGGTCGGTCAGGGGATGGGGTCCCTCCACTTT.

The chain employs TRBV19 and TRBJ1-3; no definite D call. The CDR3 contains 13 residues. V gave up 5 bases and J gave up 2 bases, with 7 bases separating them. From germline, CDR1 is LNHDA and CDR2 SQIVND (reference sequence). DNA for the CDR3: TGTGCCAGTAGTTGGAGGGCTGGAAACACCATATATTTT. This translates into CASSWRAGNTIYF. Complete variable domain (other parts from reference TRBV19 and TRBJ1-3): DGGITQSPKYLFRKEGQNVTLSCEQNLNHDAMYWYRQDPGQGLRLIYYSQIVNDFQKGDIAEGYSVSREKKESFPLTVTSAQKNPTAFYLCASSWRAGNTIYFGEGSWLTVV.

This chain joins TRBV4-2 and TRBJ1-5, with 8 positions matching TRBD1. Germline loops: CDR1 LGHNA, CDR2 YNFKEQ. Losses at the gene ends were 0 bases for V and 6 bases for J; bases not matched to a gene: 7. There are 16 residues in the CDR3. Here the CDR3 DNA reads TGTGCCAGCAGCCAAGATTGGACAGGGAAAGGTCAGCCCCAGCATTTT. Its translation is CASSQDWTGKGQPQHF.

The chain links TRBV7-6 to TRBJ1-4; D is possibly TRBD1 (6 bases). CDR1 and CDR2 (germline): SGHVS, FNYEAQ. V lost 1 base to trimming and J lost 0 bases, with 18 bases between them. The CDR3 extends over 19 amino acids. The CDR3: CASSLVARGPVATNEKLFF. CDR3 DNA sequence: TGTGCCAGCAGCTTAGTAGCCAGGGGACCCGTTGCAACTAATGAAAAACTGTTTTTT.

The CDR3 sequence: CASHPRQGDGGYTF. DNA of the CDR3: TGTGCCAGTCACCCGCGACAGGGGGACGGCGGCTACACCTTC. V and J are TRBV27 and TRBJ1-2; 9 nucleotides match TRBD1. The germline V gene has CDR1 MNHEY and CDR2 SMNVEV (reference sequence). After removal of 9 bases from V and 8 bases from J, the junction contained 13 bases not matched to a gene. This CDR3 region has 14 residues.

The V gene is TRBV27, the J gene TRBJ1-1, with a possible D match to TRBD1 (5 bases). CDR1 and CDR2 (germline): MNHEY, SMNVEV (reference sequence). The V end was cut by 5 bases, the J end by 0 bases, with 7 bases between. CDR3 length: 13 residues. DNA for the CDR3: TGTGCCAGCAGTCAGGGCCTGAACACTGAAGCTTTCTTT. Translating it yields CASSQGLNTEAFF.

The chain is built from TRBV28 and TRBJ2-1; tentative D call: TRBD2 (5 bases). Germline V gene lookup returns CDR1 MDHEN and CDR2 SYDVKM. CDR3 length: 15 residues. Trimming removed 3 bases from V and 1 base from J, with 10 bases in between. CDR3 residues: CASSFTSPSYNEQFF. CDR3 DNA sequence: TGTGCCAGCAGTTTTACTAGTCCTTCCTACAATGAGCAGTTCTTC. The full variable domain, with the rest looked up from reference TRBV28 and TRBJ2-1, is DVKVTQSSRYLVKRTGEKVFLECVQDMDHENMFWYRQDPGLGLRLIYFSYDVKMKEKGDIPEGYSVSREKKERFSLILESASTNQTSMYLCASSFTSPSYNEQFFGPGTRLTVL.

This clone appeared a single time. The chain employs TRBV7-6 and TRBJ2-5, with D tentatively TRBD1 (6 bases). Trimming took off 1 base at V and 0 bases at J, with 12 bases between the two ends. Germline-derived CDR1 and CDR2 are SGHVS and FNYEAQ. This CDR3 has 16 residues. The CDR3 DNA reads as TGTGCCAGCAGCTTAGGTCACAGGGTACACCAAGAGACCCAGTACTTC. Amino acid sequence: CASSLGHRVHQETQYF.

The CDR3 DNA reads TGTGCCAGCAGCCAAGGGGAGTGGACAGTGAAAAACATTCAGTACTTC. This encodes CASSQGEWTVKNIQYF. The rearrangement joins TRBV14 to TRBJ2-4; a possible D gene is TRBD1 (6 bases). Trimming removed 1 base at V and 4 bases at J, with 14 bases between. Per germline, CDR1 SGHDN and CDR2 FVKESK. The CDR3 spans 16 residues. The variable domain in full, with the rest retrieved from reference TRBV14 and TRBJ2-4, is EAGVTQFPSHSVIEKGQTVTLRCDPISGHDNLYWYRRVMGKEIKFLLHFVKESKQDESGMPNNRFLAERTGGTYSTLKVQPAELEDSGVYFCASSQGEWTVKNIQYFGAGTRLSVL.

The genes are TRBV5-1 and TRBJ1-1; D gene uncertain. Germline assignment: CDR1 SGHRS and CDR2 YFSETQ. V shed 0 bases and J shed 2 bases, with 8 bases lying between them. This CDR3 region has 14 residues. Here the CDR3 reads CASSLGRTNTEAFF. DNA of the CDR3: TGCGCCAGCAGCTTGGGCAGAACAAACACTGAAGCTTTCTTT. Combining the CDR3 with reference TRBV5-1 and TRBJ1-1 gives the whole variable domain KAGVTQTPRYLIKTRGQQVTLSCSPISGHRSVSWYQQTPGQGLQFLFEYFSETQRNKGNFPGRFSGRQFSNSRSEMNVSTLELGDSALYLCASSLGRTNTEAFFGQGTRLTVV.

The chain is built from TRBV14 and TRBJ2-2; perhaps TRBD2 as D (6 bases). V was trimmed by 5 bases and J by 2 bases, leaving 15 bases between them. The CDR3 is made up of 16 amino acids. Germline V lookup: CDR1 SGHDN, CDR2 FVKESK. The CDR3 here is CASSSSTGLNTGELFF. The CDR3 DNA is TGTGCCAGCAGCTCTTCAACGGGACTCAACACCGGGGAGCTGTTTTTT.

The chain uses TRBV13 and TRBJ2-3; TRBD2 might be the D (5 bases). The CDR3 loop spans 18 amino acids. V dropped 5 bases and J dropped 0 bases, with 21 bases sitting between them. Germline V CDR1 and CDR2: PRHDT, FYEKMQ (reference sequence). The CDR3 DNA follows: TGTGCCAGCAGCGGCCGGCCGGAGGATAGGCCAAGCACAGATACGCAGTATTTT. This gives the protein CASSGRPEDRPSTDTQYF.

As DNA, the CDR3 is TGTGCCTGGGGCGGGGAGTTTGAAGCTTTCTTT. Encoded protein: CAWGGEFEAFF. The rearrangement uses TRBV30 and TRBJ1-1, with D hard to call. V lost 5 bases, J lost 7 bases, and 11 bases lay in between. Germline CDR1 and CDR2: GTSNPN and SVGIG (reference sequence). CDR3 length: 11 amino acids.

The chain's CDR3 is CASSKIVTVYGYTF. The CDR3 DNA reads as TGTGCCAGCAGCAAAATTGTGACAGTATATGGCTACACCTTC. The rearrangement links TRBV21-1 to TRBJ1-2; the D call in the table, TRBD1, was not verified against the DNA. TRBV21-1 is a documented pseudogene. The CDR3 sequence is 14 residues long.

J is TRBJ1-2 and V is TRBV27; possibly TRBD1 for D (6 bases). The germline gives CDR1 MNHEY, CDR2 SMNVEV (reference sequence). V lost 3 bases and J lost 4, with 9 bases in between. The CDR3 runs to 13 residues. CDR3 loop: CASSFGQTYGYTF. The CDR3 bases are TGTGCCAGCAGTTTCGGACAGACCTATGGCTACACCTTC.

This clone was recorded once. The chain links TRBV6-5 to TRBJ1-1; 7 bases align to TRBD1. CDR1 is MNHEY and CDR2 is SVGAGI in the germline V gene. The V segment lost 2 bases and the J segment 4 bases; nucleotides outside the gene matches: 4. This CDR3 has 14 residues. CDR3 DNA sequence: TGTGCCAGCAGTTACGCGACAGGGATCACTGAAGCTTTCTTT. Translation gives CASSYATGITEAFF.

The CDR3 DNA is TGTGCCACCCCTTCAAGGACTAGCGGACCCTACGAGCAGTACGTC. Translation: CATPSRTSGPYEQYV. The chain carries TRBV2 and TRBJ2-7, with 10 nucleotides matching TRBD2. This CDR3 comprises 15 residues. V trimming: 10 bases; J trimming: 2 bases; junction bases outside the gene matches: 11. Looked up from germline, CDR1 is SNHLY and CDR2 is FYNNEI.

The chain is built from TRBV27 and TRBJ2-3, with 8 bases aligning to TRBD2. CDR1 is MNHEY and CDR2 is SMNVEV in the germline V gene (reference sequence). The V gene end was trimmed by 1 base and the J gene end by 6 bases; junction bases not matched to a gene: 15. The CDR3 sequence is 18 residues long. The CDR3 DNA follows: TGTGCCAGCAGTTTATGGCTCATGGGCGGACTAGCTCAGGATACGCAGTATTTT. Protein: CASSLWLMGGLAQDTQYF.

The chain combines TRBV7-6 with TRBJ1-1; a possible D gene is TRBD1 (6 bases). Trimming cost V 7 bases and J 0 bases, with 9 bases left between them. The CDR3 loop spans 13 amino acids. Per the germline V gene, CDR1 is SGHVS and CDR2 is FNYEAQ. CDR3 nucleotide sequence: TGTGCCAGCAAGAGGACAGTGAACACTGAAGCTTTCTTT. It translates to CASKRTVNTEAFF.

The chain uses TRBV15 and TRBJ2-7; D call uncertain. V was cut by 4 bases and J by 3 bases, with 10 bases left in between. There are 13 residues in the CDR3. Germline CDR1 LNHNV, CDR2 YYDKDF (reference sequence). CDR3 nucleotide sequence: TGTGCCACCAGCACGACACGAGACTACGAGCAGTACGTC. Its protein product is CATSTTRDYEQYV.